This TCR beta chain was recorded in a study of blood T cell repertoires in COVID-19. About the study: Sites across the United States, Italy and Spain contributed samples from acute and convalescent COVID-19. T cells, B-cell-depleted T cells, or PBMCs supplied cDNA or gDNA.

Original handling: Using reference gene primer amplification, nucleated cell counts were estimated. Measured with immunoSEQ multiplex PCR; TCRdb has only the in-frame clones, and not every one. That table gives V, J and clone size, and the DNA gave D and trimming. This sample has about 160,000 clones; just under 95% occur once, and the top ten carry 3.5% to 5%. Per germline, CDR1 MRHNA and CDR2 SNTAGT. The ends lost 3 bases at V and 1 base at J; junction bases unmatched: 2. This CDR3 has 16 residues. The sequence derives from a woman in her fifties or sixties with acute or convalescent COVID-19. This chain connects TRBV6-4 to TRBJ1-6; 8 bases align to TRBD1. The sequenced sample consisted of peripheral blood. The CDR3 reads CASSERDRSYNSPLHF. DNA of the CDR3: TGTGCCAGCAGTGAACGGGACAGGTCCTATAATTCACCCCTCCACTTT.